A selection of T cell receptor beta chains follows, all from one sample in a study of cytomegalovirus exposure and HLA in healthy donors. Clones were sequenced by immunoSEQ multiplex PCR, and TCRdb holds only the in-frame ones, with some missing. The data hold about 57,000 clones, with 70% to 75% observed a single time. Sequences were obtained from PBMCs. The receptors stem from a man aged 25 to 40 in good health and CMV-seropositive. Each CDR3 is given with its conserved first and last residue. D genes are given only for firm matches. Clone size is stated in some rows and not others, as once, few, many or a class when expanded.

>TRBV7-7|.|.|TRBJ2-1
CASSPPGSYEQFF
TGTGCCAGCAGCCCCCCTGGCTCGTATGAGCAGTTCTTC
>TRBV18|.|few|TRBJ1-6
CASSKQENNSPLHF
TGTGCCAGCTCAAAACAGGAGAATAATTCACCCCTCCACTTT
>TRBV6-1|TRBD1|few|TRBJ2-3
CASTVDRVTDTQYF
TGTGCCAGCACCGTAGACAGGGTCACAGATACGCAGTATTTT
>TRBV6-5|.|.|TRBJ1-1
CASIPYPGGEAFF
TGTGCCAGCATCCCTTACCCTGGCGGTGAAGCTTTCTTT
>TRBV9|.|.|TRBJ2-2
CASQTGLATGELFF
TGTGCCAGCCAGACAGGGCTAGCGACCGGGGAGCTGTTTTTT
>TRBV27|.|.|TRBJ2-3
CASSALRKTGFTDTQYF
TGTGCCAGCAGTGCGTTGCGAAAAACGGGGTTCACAGATACGCAGTATTTT
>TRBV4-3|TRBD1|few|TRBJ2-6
CASSQATGSSSGANVLTF
TGCGCCAGCAGCCAAGCGACAGGGAGTTCCTCTGGGGCCAACGTCCTGACTTTC
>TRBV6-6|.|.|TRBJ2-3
CASSPTGTRSADTQYF
TGTGCCAGCAGTCCGACCGGGACAAGGTCGGCAGATACGCAGTATTTT
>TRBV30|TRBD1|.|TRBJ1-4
CAWSDNRGRREKLFF
TGTGCCTGGAGTGATAACAGGGGGCGTCGTGAAAAACTGTTTTTT
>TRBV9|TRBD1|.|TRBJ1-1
CASSVTGVDTEAFF
TGTGCCAGCAGCGTAACAGGGGTGGACACTGAAGCTTTCTTT
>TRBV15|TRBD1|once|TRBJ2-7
CATSRDLGTGTEQYF
TGTGCCACCAGCAGAGATTTAGGGACAGGGACCGAGCAGTACTTC
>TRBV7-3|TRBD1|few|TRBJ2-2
CASSRGPNTGELFF
TGTGCCAGCAGCAGGGGGCCGAACACCGGGGAGCTGTTTTTT
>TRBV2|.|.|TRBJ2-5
CASLIQGRQETQYF
TGTGCCAGCCTTATACAGGGACGTCAAGAGACCCAGTACTTC
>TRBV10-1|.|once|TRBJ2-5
CASSRTLETQYF
TGCGCCAGCAGCCGGACTCTAGAGACCCAGTACTTC
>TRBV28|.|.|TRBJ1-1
CASSLGLANTEAFF
TGTGCCAGCAGTTTGGGACTGGCGAACACTGAAGCTTTCTTT
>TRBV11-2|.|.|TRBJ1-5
CASSLQGGIQPQHF
TGTGCCAGCAGCTTACAAGGGGGTATTCAGCCCCAGCATTTT
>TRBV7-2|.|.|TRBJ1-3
CASSLGPRSGNTIYF
TGTGCCAGCAGCTTAGGGCCCCGCTCTGGAAACACCATATATTTT